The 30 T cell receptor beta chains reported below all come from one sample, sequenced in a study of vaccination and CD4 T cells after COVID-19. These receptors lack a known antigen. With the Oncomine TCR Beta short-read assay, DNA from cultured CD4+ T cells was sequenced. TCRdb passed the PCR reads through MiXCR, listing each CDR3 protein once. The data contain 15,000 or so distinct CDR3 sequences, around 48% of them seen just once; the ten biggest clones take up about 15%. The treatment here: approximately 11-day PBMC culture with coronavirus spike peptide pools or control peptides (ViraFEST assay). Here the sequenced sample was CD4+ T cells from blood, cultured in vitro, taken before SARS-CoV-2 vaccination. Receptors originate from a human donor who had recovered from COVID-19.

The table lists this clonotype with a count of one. CDR3 amino acids: CSARTIEPYEQYF. Here the CDR3 DNA reads TGCAGTGCCCGGACTATTGAGCCCTACGAGCAGTACTTC. V gene TRBV20-1 combines with J gene TRBJ2-7; possibly TRBD2 for D (6 bases). This CDR3 is built from 13 residues. The germline V gene encodes CDR1 DFQATT and CDR2 SNEGSKA (reference sequence). Trimming removed 6 bases from V and 2 bases from J, with 14 bases in between.

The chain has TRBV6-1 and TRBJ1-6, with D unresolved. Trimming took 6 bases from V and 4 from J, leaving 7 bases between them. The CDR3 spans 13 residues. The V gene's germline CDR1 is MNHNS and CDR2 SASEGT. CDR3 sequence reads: CASSLDYNSPLHF. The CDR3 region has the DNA TGTGCCAGCAGCCTAGATTATAATTCACCCCTCCACTTT.

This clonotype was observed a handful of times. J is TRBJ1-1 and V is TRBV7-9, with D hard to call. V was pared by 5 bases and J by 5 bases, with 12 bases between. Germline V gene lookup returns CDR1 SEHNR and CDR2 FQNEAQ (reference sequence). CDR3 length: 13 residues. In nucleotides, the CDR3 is TGTGCCAGCAGCGTTAGAAGTCGAACTGAAGCTTTCTTT. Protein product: CASSVRSRTEAFF.

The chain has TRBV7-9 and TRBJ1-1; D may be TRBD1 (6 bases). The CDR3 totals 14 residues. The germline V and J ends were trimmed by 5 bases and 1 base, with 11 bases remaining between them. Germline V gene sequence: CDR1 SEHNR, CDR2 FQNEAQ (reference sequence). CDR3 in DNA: TGTGCCAGCAGCAAACCGACAGGGAACACTGAAGCTTTCTTT. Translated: CASSKPTGNTEAFF.

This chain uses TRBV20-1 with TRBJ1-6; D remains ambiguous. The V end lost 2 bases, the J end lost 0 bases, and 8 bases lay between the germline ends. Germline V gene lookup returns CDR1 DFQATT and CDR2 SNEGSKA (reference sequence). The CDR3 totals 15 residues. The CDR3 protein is CSARLESSYNSPLHF. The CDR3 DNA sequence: TGCAGTGCTAGACTTGAGAGCTCCTATAATTCACCCCTCCACTTT.

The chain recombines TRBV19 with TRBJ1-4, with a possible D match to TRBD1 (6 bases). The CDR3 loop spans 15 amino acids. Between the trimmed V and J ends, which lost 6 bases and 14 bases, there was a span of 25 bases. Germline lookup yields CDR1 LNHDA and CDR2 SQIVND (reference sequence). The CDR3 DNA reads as TGTGCCAGTAGGGTACAGGGAAGGCGGAAGGAAAGGCTGTTTTTT. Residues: CASRVQGRRKERLFF.

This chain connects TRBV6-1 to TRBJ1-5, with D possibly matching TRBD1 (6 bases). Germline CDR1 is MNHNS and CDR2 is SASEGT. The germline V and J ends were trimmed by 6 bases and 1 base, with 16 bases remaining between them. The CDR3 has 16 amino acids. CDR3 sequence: CASRPGGLWSNQPQHF. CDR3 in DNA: TGTGCCAGCAGGCCTGGGGGGCTTTGGAGCAATCAGCCCCAGCATTTT.

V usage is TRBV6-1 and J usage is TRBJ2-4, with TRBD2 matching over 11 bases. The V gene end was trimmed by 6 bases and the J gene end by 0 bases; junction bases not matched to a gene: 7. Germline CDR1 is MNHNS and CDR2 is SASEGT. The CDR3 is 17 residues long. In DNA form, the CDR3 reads TGTGCCAGCAGACCGGGGACTAGCGGACTAGCCAAAAACATTCAGTACTTC. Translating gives CASRPGTSGLAKNIQYF.

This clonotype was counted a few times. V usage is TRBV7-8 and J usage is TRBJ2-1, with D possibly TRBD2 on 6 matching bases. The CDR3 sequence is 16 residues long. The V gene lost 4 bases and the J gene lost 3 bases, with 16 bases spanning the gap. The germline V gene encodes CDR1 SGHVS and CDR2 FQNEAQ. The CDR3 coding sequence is TGTGCCAGCAGCTCCCTAGGAAGGACTAACTACAATGAGCAGTTCTTC. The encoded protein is CASSSLGRTNYNEQFF.

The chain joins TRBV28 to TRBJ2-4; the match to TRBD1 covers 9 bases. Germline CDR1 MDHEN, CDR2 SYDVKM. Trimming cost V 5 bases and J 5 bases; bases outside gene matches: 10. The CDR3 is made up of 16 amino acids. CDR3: CASSRSDRGIENIQYF. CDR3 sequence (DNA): TGTGCCAGCAGTCGCAGTGACAGGGGGATCGAAAACATTCAGTACTTC.

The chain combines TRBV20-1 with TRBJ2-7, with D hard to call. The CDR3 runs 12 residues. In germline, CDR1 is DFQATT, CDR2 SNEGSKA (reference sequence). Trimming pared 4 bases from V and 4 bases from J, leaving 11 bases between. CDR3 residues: CSATRGGYEQYF. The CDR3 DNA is TGCAGTGCTACGAGAGGCGGATACGAGCAGTACTTC.

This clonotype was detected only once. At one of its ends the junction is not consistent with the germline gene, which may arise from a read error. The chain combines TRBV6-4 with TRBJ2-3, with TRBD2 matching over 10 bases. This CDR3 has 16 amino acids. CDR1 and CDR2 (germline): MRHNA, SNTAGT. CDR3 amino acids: CASSDSASGSTDTQCF. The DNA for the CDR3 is TGTGCCAGCAGTGACTCGGCTAGCGGGAGCACAGATACGCAGTGTTTT.

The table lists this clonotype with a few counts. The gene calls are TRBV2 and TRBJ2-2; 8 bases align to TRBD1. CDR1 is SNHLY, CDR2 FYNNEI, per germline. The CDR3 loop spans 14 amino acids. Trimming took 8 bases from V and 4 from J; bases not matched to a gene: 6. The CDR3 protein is CASLGDRFTGELFF. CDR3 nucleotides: TGTGCCAGCTTGGGGGACAGGTTCACCGGGGAGCTGTTTTTT.

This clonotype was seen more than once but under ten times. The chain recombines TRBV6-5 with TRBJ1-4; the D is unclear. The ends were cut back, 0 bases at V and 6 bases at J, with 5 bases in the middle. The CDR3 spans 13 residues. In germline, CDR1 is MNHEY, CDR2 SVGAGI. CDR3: CASSYSLYEKLFF. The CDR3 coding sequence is TGTGCCAGCAGTTACTCCCTATATGAAAAACTGTTTTTT.

This CDR3 reads CASSFATSGREEQFF. For the CDR3, the DNA is TGTGCCAGCAGTTTCGCGACTAGCGGGAGGGAGGAGCAGTTCTTC. The V and J genes are TRBV5-4 and TRBJ2-1; 14 bases align to TRBD2. Per germline, CDR1 SGHNT and CDR2 YYREEE (reference sequence). CDR3 size: 15 residues. The ends lost 5 bases at V and 10 bases at J; junction bases unmatched: 8. The full variable domain, its missing parts supplied by reference TRBV5-4 and TRBJ2-1, is ETGVTQSPTHLIKTRGQQVTLRCSSQSGHNTVSWYQQALGQGPQFIFQYYREEENGRGNFPPRFSGLQFPNYSSELNVNALELDDSALYLCASSFATSGREEQFFGPGTRLTVL.

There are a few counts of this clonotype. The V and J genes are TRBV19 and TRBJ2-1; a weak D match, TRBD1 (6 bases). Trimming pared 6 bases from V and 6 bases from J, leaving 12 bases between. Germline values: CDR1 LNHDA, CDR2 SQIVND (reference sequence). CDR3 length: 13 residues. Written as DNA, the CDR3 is TGTGCCAGTAGGGGATTCAGGGGCAATGAGCAGTTCTTC. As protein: CASRGFRGNEQFF.

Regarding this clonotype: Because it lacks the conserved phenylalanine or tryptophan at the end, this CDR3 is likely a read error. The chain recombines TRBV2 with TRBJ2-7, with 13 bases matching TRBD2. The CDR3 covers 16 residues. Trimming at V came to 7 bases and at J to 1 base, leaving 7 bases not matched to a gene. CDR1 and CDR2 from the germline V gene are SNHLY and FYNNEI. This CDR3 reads CASIGLAGEGSYEQYY. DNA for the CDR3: TGTGCCAGCATCGGACTAGCGGGAGAAGGGTCCTACGAGCAGTACTAC.

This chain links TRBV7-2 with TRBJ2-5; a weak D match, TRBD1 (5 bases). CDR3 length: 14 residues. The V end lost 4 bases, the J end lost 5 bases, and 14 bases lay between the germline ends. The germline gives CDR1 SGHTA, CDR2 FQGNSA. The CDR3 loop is CASSSIWGRETQYF. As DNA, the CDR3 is TGTGCCAGCAGCTCGATCTGGGGCCGTGAGACCCAGTACTTC.

The CDR3 nucleotides are TGTGCCAGCAGTGTAAAACCGGGAAGCTGGCTCGAGCAGTACTTC. Its protein product is CASSVKPGSWLEQYF. J is TRBJ2-7 and V is TRBV6-1; D is perhaps TRBD2 (5 bases). V was trimmed by 4 bases and J by 6 bases, leaving 19 bases between them. Germline V lookup: CDR1 MNHNS, CDR2 SASEGT. The CDR3 is 15 residues long.

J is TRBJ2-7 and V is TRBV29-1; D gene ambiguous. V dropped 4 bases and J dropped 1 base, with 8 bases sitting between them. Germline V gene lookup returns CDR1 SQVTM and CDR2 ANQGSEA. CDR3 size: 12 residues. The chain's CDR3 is CSVGKSSYEQYF. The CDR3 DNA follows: TGCAGCGTTGGTAAGTCATCCTACGAGCAGTACTTC.

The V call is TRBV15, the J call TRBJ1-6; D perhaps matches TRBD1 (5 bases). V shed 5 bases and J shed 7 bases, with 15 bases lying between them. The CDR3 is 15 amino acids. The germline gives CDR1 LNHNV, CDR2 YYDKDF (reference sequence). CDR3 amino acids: CATSPGRSNNSPLHF. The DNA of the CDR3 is TGTGCCACCAGCCCAGGGAGGTCGAACAATTCACCCCTCCACTTT.

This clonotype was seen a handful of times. CDR3 DNA sequence: TGTGCCAGCAGTGAAGGGCAGGGGGTAGGTCAGCCCCAGCATTTT. Translating it yields CASSEGQGVGQPQHF. The rearrangement uses TRBV2 and TRBJ1-5; 7 nucleotides align to TRBD1. This CDR3 has 15 residues. V shed 1 base and J 6 bases; nucleotides not matched to a gene: 6. Germline V lookup: CDR1 SNHLY, CDR2 FYNNEI.

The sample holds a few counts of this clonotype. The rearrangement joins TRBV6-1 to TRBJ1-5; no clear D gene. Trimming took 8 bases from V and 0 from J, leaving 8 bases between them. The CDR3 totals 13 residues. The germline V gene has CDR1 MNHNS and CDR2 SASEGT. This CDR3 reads CASLGHSNQPQHF. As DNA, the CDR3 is TGTGCCAGCCTGGGCCATAGCAATCAGCCCCAGCATTTT.

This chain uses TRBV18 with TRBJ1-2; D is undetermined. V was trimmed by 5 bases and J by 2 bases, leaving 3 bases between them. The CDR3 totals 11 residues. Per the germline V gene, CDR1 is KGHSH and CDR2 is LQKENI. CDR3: CASSGNYGYTF. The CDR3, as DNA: TGTGCCAGCTCAGGGAACTATGGCTACACCTTC.

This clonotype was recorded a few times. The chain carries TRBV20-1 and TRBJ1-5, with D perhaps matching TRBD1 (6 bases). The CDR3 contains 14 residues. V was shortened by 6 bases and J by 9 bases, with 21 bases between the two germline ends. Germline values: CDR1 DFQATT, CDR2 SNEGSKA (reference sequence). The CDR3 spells CSATDSQDLGPQHF. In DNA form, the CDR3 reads TGCAGTGCCACGGACAGCCAAGACCTAGGGCCCCAGCATTTT.

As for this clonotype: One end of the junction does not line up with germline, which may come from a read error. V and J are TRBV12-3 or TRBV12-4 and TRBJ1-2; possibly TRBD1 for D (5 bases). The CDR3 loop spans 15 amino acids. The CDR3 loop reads CASRPGTATNYGCTF. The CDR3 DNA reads TGTGCCAGCAGGCCGGGGACGGCAACTAACTATGGCTGCACCTTC.

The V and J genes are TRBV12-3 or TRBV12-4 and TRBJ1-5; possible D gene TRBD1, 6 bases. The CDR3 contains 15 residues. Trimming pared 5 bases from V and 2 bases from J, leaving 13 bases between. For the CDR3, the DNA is TGTGCCAGCAGTGCCGACAGGTTCGGCAATCAGCCCCAGCATTTT. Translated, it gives CASSADRFGNQPQHF.

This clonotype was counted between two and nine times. The CDR3 reads CAIRRQGMGTEAFF. CDR3 bases: TGTGCCATCAGACGACAGGGGATGGGCACTGAAGCTTTCTTT. This chain connects TRBV10-3 to TRBJ1-1; 8 bases are a match to TRBD1. Trimming removed 6 bases from V and 4 bases from J; junction bases left unmatched: 7. The CDR3 has 14 residues. Germline CDR1 ENHRY, CDR2 SYGVKD.

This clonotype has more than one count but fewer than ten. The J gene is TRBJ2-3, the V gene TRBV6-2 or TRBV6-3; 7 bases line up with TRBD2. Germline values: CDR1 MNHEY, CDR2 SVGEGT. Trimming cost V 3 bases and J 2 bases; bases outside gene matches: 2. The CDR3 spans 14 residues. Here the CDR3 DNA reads TGTGCCAGCAGTTATGGGGGGGACACAGATACGCAGTATTTT. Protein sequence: CASSYGGDTDTQYF.

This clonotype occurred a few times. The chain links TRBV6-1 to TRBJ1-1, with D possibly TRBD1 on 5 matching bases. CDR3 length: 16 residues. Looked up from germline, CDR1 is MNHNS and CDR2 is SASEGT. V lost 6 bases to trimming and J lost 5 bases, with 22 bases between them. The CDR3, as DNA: TGTGCCAGCAGCCTCAGGGCCAGTCGCGGGGAAACTGAAGCTTTCTTT. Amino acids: CASSLRASRGETEAFF.